This is a list of T cell receptor beta chains from one sample in a study of neoadjuvant anti-PD-1 for oral cavity cancer. The data were produced by immunoSEQ multiplex PCR, yet TCRdb's version contains in-frame clones alone and is incomplete. The sample records some 61,000 clones, around 84% being singletons. Material: PBMCs, obtained after nivolumab (anti-PD-1) treatment. The receptor set was obtained from a person between 40 and 79 years old with oral cavity squamous cell carcinoma. Each CDR3 is given with its conserved first and last residue. The order of the fields is J gene, V gene, CDR3 protein.

TRBJ2-5	TRBV9	CASSVEGQGQETQYF
TRBJ2-7	TRBV2	CASGETSGLYEQYF
TRBJ2-3	TRBV9	CASSVGRDTQYF
TRBJ2-2	TRBV10-3	CAISPAETSGSYGTGELFF
TRBJ2-7	TRBV7-2	CASSVGQGAPYEQYF
TRBJ1-4	TRBV18	CASSPQEEKLFF
TRBJ2-2	TRBV29-1	CSVGQAVGELFF
TRBJ1-1	TRBV10-3	CAISAGGNTEAFF
TRBJ1-4	TRBV9	CASSVGPSTNEKLFF
TRBJ2-4	TRBV25-1	CASSDPGLKNIQYF
TRBJ2-7	TRBV10-2	CASSESVGAAEQYF
TRBJ2-3	TRBV5-1	CASSPGQGPDTQYF
TRBJ1-2	TRBV5-6	CASSFAGGKGGYTF
TRBJ1-2	TRBV28	CASSLLGQTYGYTF
TRBJ1-1	TRBV4-2	CASSQGTVGRGVAEAFF
TRBJ1-2	TRBV14	CASSQDGGQGIYGYTF
TRBJ2-5	TRBV15	CATSRDRLVRGETQYF
TRBJ2-3	TRBV5-6	CASSPGHGTDTQYF
TRBJ2-3	TRBV5-1	CASSLGSSSFTDTQYF
TRBJ1-1	TRBV30	CAWNFRNTEAFF
TRBJ1-2	TRBV7-2	CASSSVYYGYTF
TRBJ2-7	TRBV20-1	CSVSGQGEQYF
TRBJ2-7	TRBV10-3	CAISRVTYEQYF
TRBJ1-5	TRBV2	CASSGTGIGQPQHF
TRBJ2-3	TRBV5-1	CASSFPPGAGGLTDTQYF
TRBJ2-7	TRBV10-3	CAISPSGTSYEQYF
TRBJ1-2	TRBV11-2	CASSLGTGAGGYTF
TRBJ1-5	TRBV19	CASSIVGREPQHF
TRBJ2-3	TRBV7-9	CASSLNSPSTDTQYF